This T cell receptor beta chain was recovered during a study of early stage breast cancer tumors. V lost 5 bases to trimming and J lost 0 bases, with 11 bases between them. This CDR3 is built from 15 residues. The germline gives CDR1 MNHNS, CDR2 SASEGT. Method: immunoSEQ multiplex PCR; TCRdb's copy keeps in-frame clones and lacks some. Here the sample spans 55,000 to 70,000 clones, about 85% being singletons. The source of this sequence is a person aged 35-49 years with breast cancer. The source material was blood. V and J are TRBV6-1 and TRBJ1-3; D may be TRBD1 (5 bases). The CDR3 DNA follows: TGTGCCAGCAGTTGGGACGCCAGCTCTGGAAACACCATATATTTT. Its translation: CASSWDASSGNTIYF.